The clone carrying this T cell receptor beta chain was seen more than once but under ten times. The data were produced by immunoSEQ multiplex PCR, yet TCRdb's version contains in-frame clones alone and is incomplete. The data contain about 200,000 clones, approximately 86% of them seen just once; the ten biggest clones take up around 1.5%. V lost 3 bases and J lost 10, with 9 bases in between. The germline V gene has CDR1 LGHNT and CDR2 FRNRAP. There are 11 residues in the CDR3. The data originate from a study of blood T cell repertoires in COVID-19. The chain links TRBV12-5 to TRBJ1-1; weak D call: TRBD1 (6 bases). This receptor was identified in a man aged 18 to 29 with active or convalescent COVID-19. The specimen sequenced was peripheral blood. The CDR3 here is CASGLQGGAFF. CDR3 nucleotides: TGTGCTAGTGGTTTACAGGGTGGAGCTTTCTTT.